This T cell receptor (beta chain) was identified during a study of blood T cell repertoires in COVID-19. Across the whole study: The United States, Italy and Spain were the sources of the acute and convalescent COVID-19 samples. Sample material is recorded as cDNA or gDNA derived from T cells, B-cell-depleted T cells, or PBMCs.

The ends lost 3 bases at V and 2 bases at J; junction bases unmatched: 3. There are 15 residues in the CDR3. Germline-derived CDR1 and CDR2 are MDHEN and SYDVKM. In the original workflow: Amplification of reference gene primers provided the estimated nucleated cell counts. Sequencing was performed with immunoSEQ multiplex PCR; in TCRdb, only in-frame clones are kept and a portion is missing. From that table come the V and J calls and clone size; the DNA was used to work out D and trimming. The table has some 31,000 clones, about 88% seen once. The sequence came from a human donor in a cohort sampled during active COVID-19. The donor label of this sample is uncertain. The genes are TRBV28 and TRBJ1-4; 7 bases are shared with TRBD1. Sequences were obtained from peripheral blood. The CDR3 coding sequence is TGTGCCAGCAGTTTTTCACAGGGGACTAATGAAAAACTGTTTTTT. Residues: CASSFSQGTNEKLFF. Supplemented by reference TRBV28 and TRBJ1-4, the full variable domain reads DVKVTQSSRYLVKRTGEKVFLECVQDMDHENMFWYRQDPGLGLRLIYFSYDVKMKEKGDIPEGYSVSREKKERFSLILESASTNQTSMYLCASSFSQGTNEKLFFGSGTQLSVL.